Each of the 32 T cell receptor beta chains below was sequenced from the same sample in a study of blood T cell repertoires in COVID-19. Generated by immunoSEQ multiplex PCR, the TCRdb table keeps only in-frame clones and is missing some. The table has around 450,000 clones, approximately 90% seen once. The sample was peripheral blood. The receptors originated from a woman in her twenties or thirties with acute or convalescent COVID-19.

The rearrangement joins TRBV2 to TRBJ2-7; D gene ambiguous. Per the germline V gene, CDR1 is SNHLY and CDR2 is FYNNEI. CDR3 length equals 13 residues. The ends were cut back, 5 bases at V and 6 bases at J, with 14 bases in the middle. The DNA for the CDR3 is TGTGCCAGCAGTTACAGCCGTAACTCCGAGCAGTACTTC. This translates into CASSYSRNSEQYF.

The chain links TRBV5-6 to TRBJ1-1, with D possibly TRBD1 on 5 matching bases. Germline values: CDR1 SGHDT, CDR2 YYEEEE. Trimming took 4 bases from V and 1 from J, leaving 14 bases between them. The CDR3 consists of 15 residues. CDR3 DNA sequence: TGTGCCAGCAGCGTGTTAGGGGTAACGAACACTGAAGCTTTCTTT. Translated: CASSVLGVTNTEAFF.

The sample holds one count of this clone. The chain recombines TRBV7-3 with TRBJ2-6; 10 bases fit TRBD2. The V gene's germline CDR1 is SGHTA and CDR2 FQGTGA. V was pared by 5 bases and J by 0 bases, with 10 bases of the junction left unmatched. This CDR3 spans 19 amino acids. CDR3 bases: TGTGCCAGCAGCCCCAAAGCTAGCGGGGGAATCTCTGGGGCCAACGTCCTGACTTTC. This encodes CASSPKASGGISGANVLTF.

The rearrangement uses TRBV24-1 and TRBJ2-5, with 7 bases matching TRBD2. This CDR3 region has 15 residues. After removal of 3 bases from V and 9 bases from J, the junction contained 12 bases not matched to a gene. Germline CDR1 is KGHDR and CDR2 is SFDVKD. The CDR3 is CATSDAASGGMSQYF. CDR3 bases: TGTGCCACCAGTGATGCTGCTAGCGGTGGCATGTCCCAGTACTTC.

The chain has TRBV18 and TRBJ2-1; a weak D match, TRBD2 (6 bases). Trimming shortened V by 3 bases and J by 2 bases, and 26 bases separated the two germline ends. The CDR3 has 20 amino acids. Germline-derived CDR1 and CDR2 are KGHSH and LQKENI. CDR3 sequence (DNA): TGTGCCAGCTCACCCGGCGGGGCTCTAACCCAAGAATCTACCTACAATGAGCAGTTCTTC. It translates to CASSPGGALTQESTYNEQFF.

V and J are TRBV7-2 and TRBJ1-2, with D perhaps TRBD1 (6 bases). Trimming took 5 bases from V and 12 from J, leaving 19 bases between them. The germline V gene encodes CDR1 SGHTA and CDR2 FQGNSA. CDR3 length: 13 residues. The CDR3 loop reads CASSLGQGSPNTF. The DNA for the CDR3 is TGTGCCAGCAGCCTCGGCCAGGGGTCTCCGAACACCTTC.

CDR3 region: CATPTGISYEQYF. CDR3 bases: TGTGCCACCCCGACAGGGATATCCTACGAGCAGTACTTC. The V call is TRBV7-3, the J call TRBJ2-7; 7 nucleotides align to TRBD1. Germline CDR1 SGHTA, CDR2 FQGTGA. This CDR3 region has 13 residues. J gave up 1 base and V 10 bases, and 7 bases lay outside the gene matches.

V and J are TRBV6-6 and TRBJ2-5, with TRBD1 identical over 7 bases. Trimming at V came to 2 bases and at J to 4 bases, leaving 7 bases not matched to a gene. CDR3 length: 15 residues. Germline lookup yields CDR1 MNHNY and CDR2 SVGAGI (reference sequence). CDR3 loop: CASSYPGQTRETQYF. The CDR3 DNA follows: TGTGCCAGCAGTTACCCGGGACAGACCCGAGAGACCCAGTACTTC.

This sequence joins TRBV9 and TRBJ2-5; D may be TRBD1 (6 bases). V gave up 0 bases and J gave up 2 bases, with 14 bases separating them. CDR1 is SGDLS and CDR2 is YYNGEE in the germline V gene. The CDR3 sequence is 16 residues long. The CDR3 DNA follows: TGTGCCAGCAGCGTAGGCCAGGGGTCCTATCAAGAGACCCAGTACTTC. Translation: CASSVGQGSYQETQYF.

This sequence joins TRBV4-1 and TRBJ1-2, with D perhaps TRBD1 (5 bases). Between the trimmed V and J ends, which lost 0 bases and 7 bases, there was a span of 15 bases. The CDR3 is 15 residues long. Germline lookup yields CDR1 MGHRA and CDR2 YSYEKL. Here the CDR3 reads CASSQDRAGIPGYTF. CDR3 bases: TGCGCCAGCAGCCAAGATCGGGCAGGGATTCCTGGCTACACCTTC.

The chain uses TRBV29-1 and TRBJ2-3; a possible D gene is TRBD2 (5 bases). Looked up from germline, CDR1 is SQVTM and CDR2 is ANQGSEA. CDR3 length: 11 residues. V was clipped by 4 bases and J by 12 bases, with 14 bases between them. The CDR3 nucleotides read TGCAGCGTTGGAACGGACTCACCCCAGTATTTT. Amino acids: CSVGTDSPQYF.

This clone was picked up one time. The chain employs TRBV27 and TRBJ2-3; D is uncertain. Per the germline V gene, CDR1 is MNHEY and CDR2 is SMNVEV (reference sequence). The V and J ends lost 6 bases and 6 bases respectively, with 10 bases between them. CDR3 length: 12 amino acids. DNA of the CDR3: TGTGCCAGCAGCGCCTTCGAGGATACGCAGTATTTT. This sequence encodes CASSAFEDTQYF.

This chain's CDR3 is CASSLDIQGLDMNTEAFF. For the CDR3, the DNA is TGTGCCAGCAGTCTCGATATCCAGGGTTTAGACATGAACACTGAAGCTTTCTTT. V gene TRBV2 combines with J gene TRBJ1-1, with TRBD1 as a possible D gene (5 bases). The CDR3 contains 18 residues. Germline CDR1 is SNHLY and CDR2 is FYNNEI. V lost 5 bases and J 0 bases, leaving 22 bases between the germline ends.

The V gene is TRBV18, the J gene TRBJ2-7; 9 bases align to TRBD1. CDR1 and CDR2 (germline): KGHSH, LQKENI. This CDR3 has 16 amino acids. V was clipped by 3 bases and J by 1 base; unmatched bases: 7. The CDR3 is CASSPITGTGSYEQYF. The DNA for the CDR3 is TGTGCCAGCTCACCTATCACCGGGACAGGGTCCTACGAGCAGTACTTC.

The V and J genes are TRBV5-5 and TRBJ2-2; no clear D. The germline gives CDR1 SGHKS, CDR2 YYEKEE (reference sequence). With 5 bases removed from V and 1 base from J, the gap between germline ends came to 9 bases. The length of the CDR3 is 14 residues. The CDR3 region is CASRSQLNTGELFF. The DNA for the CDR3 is TGTGCCAGCAGGTCCCAATTGAACACCGGGGAGCTGTTTTTT.

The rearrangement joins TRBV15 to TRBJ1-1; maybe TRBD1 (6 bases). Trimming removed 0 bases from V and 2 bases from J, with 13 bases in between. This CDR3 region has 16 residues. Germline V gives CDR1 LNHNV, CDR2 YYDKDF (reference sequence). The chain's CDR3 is CATSRDQGRGNTEAFF. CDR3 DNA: TGTGCCACCAGCAGAGATCAGGGCAGGGGAAACACTGAAGCTTTCTTT.

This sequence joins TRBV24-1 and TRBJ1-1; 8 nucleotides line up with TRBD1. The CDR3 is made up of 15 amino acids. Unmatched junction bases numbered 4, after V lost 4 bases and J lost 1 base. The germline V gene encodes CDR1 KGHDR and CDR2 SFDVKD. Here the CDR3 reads CATSEGQGGNTEAFF. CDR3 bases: TGTGCCACCAGTGAAGGACAGGGAGGGAACACTGAAGCTTTCTTT.

CDR3 nucleotides: TGTGCCGACAGGGGCAAAGCTAACTATGGCTACACCTTC. Its protein product is CADRGKANYGYTF. The chain combines TRBV12-3 or TRBV12-4 with TRBJ1-2; 8 bases map to TRBD1. V shed 11 bases, J shed 0 bases, and the junction held 5 bases outside the gene matches. The CDR3 contains 13 residues.

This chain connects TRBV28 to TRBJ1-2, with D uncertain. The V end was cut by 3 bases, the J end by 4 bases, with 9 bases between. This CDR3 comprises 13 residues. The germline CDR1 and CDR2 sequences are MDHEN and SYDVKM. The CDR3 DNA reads TGTGCCAGCAGTTTTGCAGCGCTCTATGGCTACACCTTC. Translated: CASSFAALYGYTF.

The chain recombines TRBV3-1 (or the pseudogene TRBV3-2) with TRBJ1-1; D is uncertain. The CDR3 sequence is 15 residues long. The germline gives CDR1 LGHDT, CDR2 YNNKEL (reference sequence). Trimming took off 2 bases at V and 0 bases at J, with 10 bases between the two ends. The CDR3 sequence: CASSQPWQLNTEAFF. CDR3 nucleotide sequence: TGTGCCAGCAGCCAACCTTGGCAGTTGAACACTGAAGCTTTCTTT.

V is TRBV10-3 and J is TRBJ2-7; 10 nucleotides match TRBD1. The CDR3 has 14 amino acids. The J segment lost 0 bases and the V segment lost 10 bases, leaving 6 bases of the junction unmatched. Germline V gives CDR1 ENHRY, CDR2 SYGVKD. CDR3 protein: CATLGTGDSYEQYF. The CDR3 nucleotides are TGTGCCACCCTGGGGACAGGGGACTCCTACGAGCAGTACTTC.

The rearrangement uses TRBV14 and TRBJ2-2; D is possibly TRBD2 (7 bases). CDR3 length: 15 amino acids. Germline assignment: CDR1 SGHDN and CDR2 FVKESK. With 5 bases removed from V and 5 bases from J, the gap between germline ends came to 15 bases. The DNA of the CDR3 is TGTGCCAGCAGCGCAAGGGGGGGATGGACCGGGGAGCTGTTTTTT. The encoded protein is CASSARGGWTGELFF.

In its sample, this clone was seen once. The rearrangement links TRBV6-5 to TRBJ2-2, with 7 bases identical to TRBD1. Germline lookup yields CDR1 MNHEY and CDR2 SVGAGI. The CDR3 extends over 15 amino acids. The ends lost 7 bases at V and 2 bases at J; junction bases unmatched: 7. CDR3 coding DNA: TGTGCCAGCAAGAAAACAGGGGTTAACACCGGGGAGCTGTTTTTT. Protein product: CASKKTGVNTGELFF.

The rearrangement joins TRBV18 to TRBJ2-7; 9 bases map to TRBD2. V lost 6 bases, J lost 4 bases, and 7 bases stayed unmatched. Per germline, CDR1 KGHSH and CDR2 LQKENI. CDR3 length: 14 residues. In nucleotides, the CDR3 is TGTGCCAGCTCCAGAGCGGGGGGTCTATACGAGCAGTACTTC. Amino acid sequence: CASSRAGGLYEQYF.

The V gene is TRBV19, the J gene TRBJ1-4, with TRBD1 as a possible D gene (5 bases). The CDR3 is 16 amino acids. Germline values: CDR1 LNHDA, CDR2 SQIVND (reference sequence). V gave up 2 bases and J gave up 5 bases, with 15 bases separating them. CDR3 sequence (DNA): TGTGCCAGTAGTATACGGCCGAGACAGTCAAATGAAAAACTGTTTTTT. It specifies CASSIRPRQSNEKLFF.

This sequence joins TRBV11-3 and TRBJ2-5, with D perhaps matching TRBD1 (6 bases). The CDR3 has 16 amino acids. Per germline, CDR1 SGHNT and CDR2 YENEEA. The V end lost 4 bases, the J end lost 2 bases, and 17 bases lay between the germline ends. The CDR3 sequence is CASSSRDNWGQETQYF. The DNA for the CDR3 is TGTGCCAGCAGCTCCCGGGACAACTGGGGACAAGAGACCCAGTACTTC.

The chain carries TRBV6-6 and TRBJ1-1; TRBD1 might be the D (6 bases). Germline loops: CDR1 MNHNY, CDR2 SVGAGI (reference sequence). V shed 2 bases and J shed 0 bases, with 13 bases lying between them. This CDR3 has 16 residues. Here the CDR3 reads CASSYPQGGVNTEAFF. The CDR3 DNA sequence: TGTGCCAGCAGTTACCCCCAAGGGGGGGTGAACACTGAAGCTTTCTTT.

CDR3 coding DNA: TGCGCCAGCAGCCCCGGTTTGGGACAGGGGTACACTGAAGCTTTCTTT. Translating it yields CASSPGLGQGYTEAFF. The chain employs TRBV4-1 and TRBJ1-1; TRBD1 matches at 10 bases. The CDR3 extends over 16 amino acids. J was trimmed by 3 bases and V by 4 bases; bases with no gene match: 8. The V gene's germline CDR1 is MGHRA and CDR2 YSYEKL.

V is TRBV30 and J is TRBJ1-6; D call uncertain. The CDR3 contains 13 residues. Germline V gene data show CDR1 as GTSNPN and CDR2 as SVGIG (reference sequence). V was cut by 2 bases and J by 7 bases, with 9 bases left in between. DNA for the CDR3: TGTGCCTGGAGTTCTCGAGGGAATTCACCCCTCCACTTT. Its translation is CAWSSRGNSPLHF.

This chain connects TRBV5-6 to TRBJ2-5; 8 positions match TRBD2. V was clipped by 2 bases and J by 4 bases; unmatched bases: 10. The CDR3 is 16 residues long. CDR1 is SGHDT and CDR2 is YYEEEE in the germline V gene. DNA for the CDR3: TGTGCCAGCAGCTTCCGACCTTCGCGGGGGGTAGAGACCCAGTACTTC. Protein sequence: CASSFRPSRGVETQYF. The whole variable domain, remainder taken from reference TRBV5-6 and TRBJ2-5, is DAGVTQSPTHLIKTRGQQVTLRCSPKSGHDTVSWYQQALGQGPQFIFQYYEEEERQRGNFPDRFSGHQFPNYSSELNVNALLLGDSALYLCASSFRPSRGVETQYFGPGTRLLVL.

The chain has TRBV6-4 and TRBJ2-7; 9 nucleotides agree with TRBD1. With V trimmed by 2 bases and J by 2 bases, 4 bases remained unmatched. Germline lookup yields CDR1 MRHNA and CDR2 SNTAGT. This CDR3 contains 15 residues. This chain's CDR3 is CASSDTGGRAYEQYF. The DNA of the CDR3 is TGTGCCAGCAGTGACACAGGGGGCAGGGCCTACGAGCAGTACTTC.

The CDR3 DNA follows: TGTGCCAGCAGCCAAGGGGGACAGGGGGCAGATACGCAGTATTTT. Protein: CASSQGGQGADTQYF. This rearrangement joins TRBV3-1 (or the pseudogene TRBV3-2) to TRBJ2-3, with TRBD1 matching over 11 bases. CDR1 is LGHDT and CDR2 is YNNKEL in the germline V gene (reference sequence). J lost 4 bases, V lost 1 base, and 1 base had no gene match. The CDR3 runs 15 residues.